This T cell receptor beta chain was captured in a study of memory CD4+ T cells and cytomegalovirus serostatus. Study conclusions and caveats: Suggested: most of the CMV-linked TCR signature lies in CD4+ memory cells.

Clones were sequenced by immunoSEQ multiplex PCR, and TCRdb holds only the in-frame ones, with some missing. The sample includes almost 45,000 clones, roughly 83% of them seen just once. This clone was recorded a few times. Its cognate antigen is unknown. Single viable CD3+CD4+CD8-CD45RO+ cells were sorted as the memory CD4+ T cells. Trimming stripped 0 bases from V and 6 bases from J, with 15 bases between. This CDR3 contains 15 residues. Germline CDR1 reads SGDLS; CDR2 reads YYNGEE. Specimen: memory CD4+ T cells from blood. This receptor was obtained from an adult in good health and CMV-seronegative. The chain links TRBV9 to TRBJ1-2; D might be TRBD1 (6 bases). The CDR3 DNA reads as TGTGCCAGCAGCGTAGGGTGGACAGCTGGAAATGGCTACACCTTC. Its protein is CASSVGWTAGNGYTF.